This TCR beta chain was observed in a study of cytomegalovirus exposure and HLA in healthy donors. About the research overall: Within the Caucasian-associated ancestry cluster were roughly 82% of the 398 genotyped donors. Study observations and caveats: In presence/absence analyses, roughly uniform sequencing depth across donors was assumed. Most TCR beta V segments were productive about 90% or about 30% of the time in an earlier analysis. Reports indicated that the classifier achieved high specificity and sensitivity in diagnosing cytomegalovirus status.

Of note for this clone: What it binds is unknown.

Both 60 Vbeta primers and 13 Jbeta primers went into the PCR. The table came from immunoSEQ multiplex PCR; TCRdb's copy has only in-frame clones and leaves some out. This sample lists some 70,000 clones; its ten largest clones have less than 6%. CDR1 is SGHTA, CDR2 FQGNSA, per germline. The germline V and J ends were trimmed by 1 base and 2 bases, with 9 bases remaining between them. This CDR3 contains 15 residues. Sequenced input: PBMCs. The rearrangement links TRBV7-2 to TRBJ2-1; D remains unclear. This TCR was sampled from a man in his forties in good health and CMV-seronegative. CDR3 coding DNA: TGTGCCAGCAGCTTAGGGGCGTCGACCTACAATGAGCAGTTCTTC. It specifies CASSLGASTYNEQFF.